This paragraph covers one T cell receptor (beta chain) sequence. This clonotype showed up many times. Its antigen has not been determined. It has no much larger one-base neighbor in the sample; base qualities were not kept. This record comes from a study of T cells in Graves' hyperthyroidism and ophthalmopathy (dated by TCRdb to about 2019). In the study overall: Peripheral blood was sampled at the time of initial diagnosis, prior to any treatment. A discovery cohort of approximately 97 patients, 43 with Graves' ophthalmopathy and 55 to 60 with stable Graves' hyperthyroidism, was used to find distinguishing TCR V-J signatures. Prospective prediction of ophthalmopathy was tested in an independent validation cohort of approximately 19 hyperthyroidism patients and some 17 patients who later progressed to ophthalmopathy. The paper reports TCR Vbeta CDR3 sequencing of some 140 peripheral blood samples: around 41 ophthalmopathy, around 80 hyperthyroidism and roughly 17 progressor patients. The roughly 91 discovery patients were randomly divided into training and test sets at a 7:3 ratio. The study also compared thyroid tissue and blood T-cell repertoires from 5 to 7 Graves' hyperthyroidism patients. Once sampling was done, hyperthyroidism patients were given methimazole at a starting dose of 30 mg daily, whereas ophthalmopathy patients were given high-dose intravenous methylprednisolone. Overall study results and their limits: A 13 V-J signature model separated ophthalmopathy from stable hyperthyroidism, with roughly 88% sensitivity and about 81% specificity in cross-validation and 80%/75% in testing. During validation, the model predicted progression to ophthalmopathy a median of approximately 6 months ahead of onset, with around 71% sensitivity and 72% to 80% specificity. Blood samples also contained most of the expanded thyroid clonotypes (frequency above 0.001), which suggests that blood repertoires may reflect thyroid immune responses. No statistical method was used to set the sample size in advance, and investigators knew the group allocation.

In the ophthalmopathy patients, disease was moderately to severely active, with a Clinical Activity Score of 3 or more, a NOSPECS grade of 4 or more, and a duration of less than 3 months. Patients with uncontrolled infections, other autoimmune diseases, pregnancy or lactation were excluded. Clinical symptoms, serum thyroxine and TRAb, thyroid ultrasound, and orbital computed tomography formed the basis for the diagnoses. PBMCs were isolated from about 9.2 ml of fresh peripheral blood by Ficoll-Paque density gradient centrifugation. Total RNA was extracted with Trizol reagent, and quality was checked on an Agilent 2100 Bioanalyzer. The TCR beta CDR3 regions were amplified from the RNA transcripts. A first-round RT-PCR of the TCR CDR3 used the HTBI primer set with the Qiagen OneStep RT-PCR kit. Libraries were constructed in a second round of multiplex PCR, after which size selection and purification were carried out. Sequencing of the libraries was done on an Illumina HiSeq2000 using paired-end 100 bp reads. In the source study's methods: SOAPnuke was used to process the raw data, throwing out any read that contained adapters or uncalled bases, had a mean Phred below 15, or lacked an exact constant-primer or identifier match. High-quality paired reads were merged using COPE v1.2.5, and each unique nucleotide sequence was defined as a clonotype. MiTCR v1.1 was used to align the clonotypes against IMGT TRBV, TRBD and TRBJ reference segments. Only V-J combinations with frequency above 0.0001, covering 99.2% of repertoires, were analysed. A TCS score was defined as the ratio between F50 (clonal expansion) and ExV (chaos), using BLOSUM62-based TCRdist between CDR3 peptides within each V-J. Welch's t-statistics and random forest reduced 500 to 550 V-J features to 10 to 15, which were used in a naive Bayes classifier (R e1071). The raw public data were reprocessed by TCRdb itself: fastp quality trimming at Q25, MiXCR clonotype calling, in-frame beta chains only. Rows are combined by CDR3 protein, so each entry shows the most common genes and DNA. TCRdb's processing, not the study's, gives the V and J calls here. Counted in this sample were about 350,000 distinct CDR3 sequences; 15% to 20% of them appeared once. Clones ranked in the top ten supply roughly a sixth of the sample.

The clonotype comes from a woman in her thirties or forties with Graves' ophthalmopathy. What was sequenced was blood.

The nucleotide sequence reads as follows: TGTGCCAGCAGTTTTACGGGGTTCTCCTACGAGCAGTACTTC. Translated, it gives CASSFTGFSYEQYF. The rearranged chain carries TRBV12-3 or TRBV12-4 and TRBJ2-7, with a weak D call of TRBD2 (5 bases match). Reading from cysteine to phenylalanine, the CDR3 counts 14 amino acids. The sequence is cut down to CDR3 DNA, 42 bases in frame from base 1. A distance of 9 bases separates the germline ends of V and J, which lose 3 bases and 0 bases respectively.